This TCR beta chain emerged from a study of T cells in Graves' hyperthyroidism and ophthalmopathy. Study at large: Peripheral blood was obtained at initial diagnosis, preceding any treatment.

RNA transcripts provided the source from which TCR beta CDR3 regions were amplified. Primed by the HTBI set, a first-round RT-PCR was run on the TCR CDR3. TCRdb used MiXCR to reprocess the multiplex PCR reads, holding one entry per CDR3 protein. The sample has about 500,000 distinct CDR3 sequences, around 15% seen once; the top ten hold about 29%. From germline, CDR1 is DFQATT and CDR2 SNEGSKA (reference sequence). The CDR3 is 15 amino acids. Deletions cut 5 bases from V and 0 bases from J, with 15 bases between. Ophthalmopathy in the patients scored at least 3 on Clinical Activity Score and at least 4 on NOSPECS grade, lasting under 3 months. Criteria for exclusion of patients were uncontrolled infection, other autoimmune disease, pregnancy or lactation.

Sequencing was done on a sample of blood. The V call is TRBV20-1, the J call TRBJ2-3; D perhaps matches TRBD1 (7 bases). The receptor's source is a woman in her 30s with Graves' ophthalmopathy. The CDR3, as DNA: TGCAGTGCTCTGGGCCAGGGGGGAAGCACAGATACGCAGTATTTT. Its translation: CSALGQGGSTDTQYF.